This TCR beta chain was sequenced during a study of blood T cells in healthy people across ages. The germline V gene encodes CDR1 SQVTM and CDR2 ANQGSEA. The length of the CDR3 is 13 residues. Primed by a sample-barcoded 5' primer and a J-beta primer mix, a second PCR proceeded for about 7 to 12 cycles. MiXCR, run by TCRdb on the 5' RACE reads, gives a single entry per CDR3 protein. Here the sample spans fewer than 650,000 distinct CDR3 sequences, about 29% being singletons. The sample was also reused in another study, on T cells of mothers and their children.

This sequence was found in a boy aged 2-9 years in good health. Source material: blood. The chain recombines TRBV29-1 with TRBJ2-5; D possibly uses TRBD1 or TRBD2 (5 bases each). Gene TRBJ2-1 matches the end of the DNA better, so the J call may be wrong. CDR3 loop: CSVVGAGLDEQFF. CDR3 coding DNA: TGCAGCGTTGTGGGAGCAGGGTTGGATGAGCAGTTCTTC.